This T cell receptor (beta chain) is drawn from a study of T cells in Graves' hyperthyroidism and ophthalmopathy. Amplification targeted TCR beta CDR3 regions from RNA transcripts. An initial round of RT-PCR targeting the TCR CDR3 relied on the HTBI primer set. MiXCR, applied by TCRdb to the multiplex PCR reads, yields one record per CDR3 protein. Among roughly 500,000 distinct CDR3 sequences, 40% to 55% were seen once, and the ten largest hold roughly 19%. Looked up from germline, CDR1 is LNHNV and CDR2 is YYDKDF (reference sequence). Losses at the gene ends were 3 bases for V and 0 bases for J; bases not matched to a gene: 7. This CDR3 is 17 amino acids long.

The chain carries TRBV15 and TRBJ1-3; 8 bases match TRBD1. This sequence was found in an adult woman with Graves' disease, either hyperthyroidism or ophthalmopathy (not recorded which). Sequenced sample: peripheral blood or thyroid tissue (not recorded which). The CDR3 sequence is CATSSFGQGNSGNTIYF. In nucleotides, the CDR3 is TGTGCCACCAGCAGTTTTGGACAGGGCAACTCTGGAAACACCATATATTTT.